This entry concerns a single T cell receptor beta chain. This CDR3 is built from 13 residues. V was pared by 5 bases and J by 6 bases, with 11 bases between. From germline, CDR1 is WNHNN and CDR2 SYGVQD (reference sequence). This specimen belongs to a study of blood T cell repertoires in COVID-19. Study summary: The United States, Italy and Spain provided the acute and convalescent COVID-19 samples. PBMCs, B-cell-depleted T cells, or T cells were the source of the cDNA or gDNA that made up the material.

Original methodology: It was from reference gene primer amplification that nucleated cell counts were estimated. Only in-frame clones appear in the TCRdb table, and some are missing; sequencing was by immunoSEQ multiplex PCR. The V and J calls and the clone size are those of that table, but D and trimming were determined from the DNA. There are around 120,000 clones in the sample; 88% occur only once, and 7.6% lies in the top ten. The rearrangement joins TRBV10-1 to TRBJ1-5; D might be TRBD1 (6 bases). The source material was peripheral blood. The clonotype was recovered from a man in his forties or fifties with acute or convalescent COVID-19. The CDR3, as DNA: TGCGCCAGCAGTACAGGGATCGGTCAGCCCCAGCATTTT. Amino acid sequence: CASSTGIGQPQHF.